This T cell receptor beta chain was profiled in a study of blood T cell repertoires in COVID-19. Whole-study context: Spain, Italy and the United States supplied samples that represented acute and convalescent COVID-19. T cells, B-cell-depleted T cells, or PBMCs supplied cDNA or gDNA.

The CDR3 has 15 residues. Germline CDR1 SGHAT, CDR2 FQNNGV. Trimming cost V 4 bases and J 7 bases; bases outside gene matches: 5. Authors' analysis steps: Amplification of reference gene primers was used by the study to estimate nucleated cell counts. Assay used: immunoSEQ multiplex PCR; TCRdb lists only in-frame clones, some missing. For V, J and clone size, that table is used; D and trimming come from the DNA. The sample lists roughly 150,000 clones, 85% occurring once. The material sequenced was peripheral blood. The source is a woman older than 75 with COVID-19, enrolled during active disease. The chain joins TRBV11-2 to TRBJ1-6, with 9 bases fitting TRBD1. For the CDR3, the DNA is TGTGCCAGCAGCTCCTTGGGACAGGGAAATTCACCCCTCCACTTT. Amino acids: CASSSLGQGNSPLHF.